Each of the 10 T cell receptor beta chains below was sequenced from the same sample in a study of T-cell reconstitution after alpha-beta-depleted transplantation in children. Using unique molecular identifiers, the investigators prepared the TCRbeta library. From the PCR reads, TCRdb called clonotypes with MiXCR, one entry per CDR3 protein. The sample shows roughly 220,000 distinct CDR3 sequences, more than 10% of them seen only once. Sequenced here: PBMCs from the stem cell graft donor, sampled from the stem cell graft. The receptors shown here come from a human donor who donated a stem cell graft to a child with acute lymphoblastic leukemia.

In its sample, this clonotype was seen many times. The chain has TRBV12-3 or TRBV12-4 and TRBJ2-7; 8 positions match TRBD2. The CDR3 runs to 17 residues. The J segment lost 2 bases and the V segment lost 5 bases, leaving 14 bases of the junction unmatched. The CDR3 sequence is CASSPYRTSGEAYEQYF. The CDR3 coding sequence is TGTGCCAGCAGTCCCTACCGTACTAGCGGAGAAGCCTACGAGCAGTACTTC.

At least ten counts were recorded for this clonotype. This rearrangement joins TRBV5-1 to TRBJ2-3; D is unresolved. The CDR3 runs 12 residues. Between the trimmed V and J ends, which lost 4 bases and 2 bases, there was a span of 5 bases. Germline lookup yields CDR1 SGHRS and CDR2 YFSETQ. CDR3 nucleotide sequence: TGCGCCAGCAGCGGTAACACAGATACGCAGTATTTT. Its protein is CASSGNTDTQYF.

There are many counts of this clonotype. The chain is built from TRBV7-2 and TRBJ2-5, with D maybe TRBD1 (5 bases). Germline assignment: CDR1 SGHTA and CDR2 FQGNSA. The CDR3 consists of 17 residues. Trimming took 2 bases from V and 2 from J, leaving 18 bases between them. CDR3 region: CASSLLGQQSRQETQYF. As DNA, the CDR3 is TGTGCCAGCAGCTTACTGGGGCAACAATCCAGACAAGAGACCCAGTACTTC.

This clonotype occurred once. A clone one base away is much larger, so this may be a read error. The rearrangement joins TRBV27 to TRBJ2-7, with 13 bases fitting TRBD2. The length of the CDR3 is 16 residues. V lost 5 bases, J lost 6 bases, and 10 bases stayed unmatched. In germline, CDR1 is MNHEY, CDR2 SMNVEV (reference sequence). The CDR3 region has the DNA TGTGCCAGCAGTCCCGGGGGACTAGCGGGACTATCCGAGCAGTACTTC. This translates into CASSPGGLAGLSEQYF.

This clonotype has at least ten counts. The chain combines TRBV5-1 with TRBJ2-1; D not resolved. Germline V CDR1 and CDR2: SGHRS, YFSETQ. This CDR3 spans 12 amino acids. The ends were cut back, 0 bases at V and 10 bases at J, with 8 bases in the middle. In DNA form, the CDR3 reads TGCGCCAGCAGCTTGGAGGCCACCGAGCAGTTCTTC. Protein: CASSLEATEQFF.

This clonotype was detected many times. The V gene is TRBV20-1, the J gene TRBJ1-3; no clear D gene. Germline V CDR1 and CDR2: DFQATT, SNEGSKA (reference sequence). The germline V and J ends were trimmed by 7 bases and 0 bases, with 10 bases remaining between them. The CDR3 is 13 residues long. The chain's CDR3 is CSVGRRSGNTIYF. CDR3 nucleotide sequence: TGCAGTGTAGGCCGACGCTCTGGAAACACCATATATTTT.

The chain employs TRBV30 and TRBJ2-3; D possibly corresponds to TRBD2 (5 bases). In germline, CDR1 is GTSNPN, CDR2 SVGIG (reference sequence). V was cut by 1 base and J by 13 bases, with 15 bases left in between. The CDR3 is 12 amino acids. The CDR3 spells CAWSAPPGKKYF. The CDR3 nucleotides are TGTGCCTGGAGTGCCCCCCCCGGGAAAAAGTATTTT.

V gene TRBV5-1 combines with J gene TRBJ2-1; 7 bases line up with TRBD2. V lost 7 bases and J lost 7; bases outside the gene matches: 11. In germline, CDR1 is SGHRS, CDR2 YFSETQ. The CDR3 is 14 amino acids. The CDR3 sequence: CASGGGSGFNEQFF. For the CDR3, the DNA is TGCGCCAGCGGAGGAGGTAGCGGGTTTAATGAGCAGTTCTTC.

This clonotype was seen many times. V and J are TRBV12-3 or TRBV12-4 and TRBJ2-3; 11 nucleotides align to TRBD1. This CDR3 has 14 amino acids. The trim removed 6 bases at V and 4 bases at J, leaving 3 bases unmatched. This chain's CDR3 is CASRRDRGADTQYF. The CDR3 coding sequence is TGTGCCAGCAGAAGGGACAGGGGGGCAGATACGCAGTATTTT.

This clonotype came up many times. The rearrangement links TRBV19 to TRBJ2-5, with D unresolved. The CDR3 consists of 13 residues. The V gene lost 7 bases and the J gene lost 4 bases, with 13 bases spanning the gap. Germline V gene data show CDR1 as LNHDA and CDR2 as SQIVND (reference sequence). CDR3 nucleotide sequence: TGTGCCAGTAACGACCGGCGTGGAGAGACCCAGTACTTC. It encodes CASNDRRGETQYF.